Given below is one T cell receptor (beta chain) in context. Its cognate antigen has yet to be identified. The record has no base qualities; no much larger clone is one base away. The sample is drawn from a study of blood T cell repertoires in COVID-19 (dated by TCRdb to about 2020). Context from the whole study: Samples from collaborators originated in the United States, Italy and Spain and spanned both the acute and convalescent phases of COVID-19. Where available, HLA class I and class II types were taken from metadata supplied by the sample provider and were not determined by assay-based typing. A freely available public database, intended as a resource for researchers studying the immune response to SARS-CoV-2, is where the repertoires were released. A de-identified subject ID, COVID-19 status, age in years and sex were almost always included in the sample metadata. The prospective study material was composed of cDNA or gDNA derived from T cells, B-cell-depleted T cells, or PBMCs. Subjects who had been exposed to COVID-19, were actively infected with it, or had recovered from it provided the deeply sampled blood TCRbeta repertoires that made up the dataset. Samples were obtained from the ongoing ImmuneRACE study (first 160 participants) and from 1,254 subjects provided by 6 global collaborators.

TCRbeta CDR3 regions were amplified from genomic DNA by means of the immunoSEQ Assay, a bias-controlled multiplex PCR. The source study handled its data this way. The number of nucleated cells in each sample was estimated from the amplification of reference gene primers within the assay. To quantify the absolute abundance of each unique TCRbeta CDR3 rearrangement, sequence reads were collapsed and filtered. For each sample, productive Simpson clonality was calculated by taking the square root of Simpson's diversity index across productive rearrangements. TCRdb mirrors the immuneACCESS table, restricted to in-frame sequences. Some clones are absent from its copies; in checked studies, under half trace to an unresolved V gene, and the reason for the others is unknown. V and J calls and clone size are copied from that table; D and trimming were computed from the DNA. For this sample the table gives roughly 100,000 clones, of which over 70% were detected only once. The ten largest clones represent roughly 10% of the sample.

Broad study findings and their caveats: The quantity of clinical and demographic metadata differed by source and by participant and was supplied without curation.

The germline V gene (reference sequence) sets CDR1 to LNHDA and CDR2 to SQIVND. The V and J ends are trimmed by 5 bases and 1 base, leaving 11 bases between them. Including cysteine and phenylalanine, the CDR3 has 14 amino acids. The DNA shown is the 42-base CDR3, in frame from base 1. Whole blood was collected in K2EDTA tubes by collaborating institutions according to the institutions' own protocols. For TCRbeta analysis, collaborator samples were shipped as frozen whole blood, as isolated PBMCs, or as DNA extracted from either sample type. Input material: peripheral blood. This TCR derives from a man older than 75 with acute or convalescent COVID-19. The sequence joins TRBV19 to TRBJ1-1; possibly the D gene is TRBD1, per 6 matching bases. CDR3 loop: CASSVLTGNTEAFF. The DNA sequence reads TGTGCCAGTAGTGTACTGACAGGGAACACTGAAGCTTTCTTT.